A selection of T cell receptor beta chains follows, all from one sample in a study of cytomegalovirus exposure and HLA in healthy donors. Some clones are missing from TCRdb's copy, which holds only in-frame ones; the method was immunoSEQ multiplex PCR. The sample has around 140,000 clones; around 77% are singletons. The sample consisted of PBMCs. These receptors all come from a woman in her fifties or sixties in good health and CMV-seronegative. Both conserved end residues are part of each CDR3. The D gene is left open where the match is weak. Only some rows state a clone size, as once, few, many or a class for expanded clones.

cdr3_length: 16; v_call: TRBV7-3; d_call: TRBD1; j_call: TRBJ2-2; clone_size: .; cdr3_nt: TGTGCCAGCAGCTTAACGGACAGGACTTACACCGGGGAGCTGTTTTTT; cdr3_aa: CASSLTDRTYTGELFF
cdr3_length: 16; v_call: TRBV7-9; d_call: TRBD1; j_call: TRBJ2-7; clone_size: few; cdr3_nt: TGTGCCAGCAGCAACCGGGACAGGGGGGGGTCCTACGAGCAGTACTTC; cdr3_aa: CASSNRDRGGSYEQYF
cdr3_length: 16; v_call: TRBV4-1; d_call: TRBD1; j_call: TRBJ1-2; clone_size: once; cdr3_nt: TGCGCCAGCAGCCAAGTTTGGGACAGAGTTAACTATGGCTACACCTTC; cdr3_aa: CASSQVWDRVNYGYTF
cdr3_length: 16; v_call: TRBV5-1; d_call: TRBD1; j_call: TRBJ1-2; clone_size: .; cdr3_nt: TGCGCCAGCAGCTTGGCGGACAGGGGAGCGGTTTATGGCTACACCTTC; cdr3_aa: CASSLADRGAVYGYTF
cdr3_length: 15; v_call: TRBV5-1; d_call: .; j_call: TRBJ2-5; clone_size: few; cdr3_nt: TGCGCCAGCAGCTTGAACACAGGGCGGCAAGAGACCCAGTACTTC; cdr3_aa: CASSLNTGRQETQYF
cdr3_length: 17; v_call: TRBV5-1; d_call: .; j_call: TRBJ2-6; clone_size: .; cdr3_nt: TGCGCCAGCAGCTTGACCGCCCTGAGCTCTGGGGCCAACGTCCTGACTTTC; cdr3_aa: CASSLTALSSGANVLTF
cdr3_length: 17; v_call: TRBV4-1; d_call: TRBD2; j_call: TRBJ2-1; clone_size: .; cdr3_nt: TGCGCCAGCAGCCAAGAGGTAGTAGCGGGGCCCTACAATGAGCAGTTCTTC; cdr3_aa: CASSQEVVAGPYNEQFF
cdr3_length: 14; v_call: TRBV6-6; d_call: TRBD1; j_call: TRBJ1-4; clone_size: .; cdr3_nt: TGTGCCAGCAGTTACGGCAGGGGGGCTGAAAAACTGTTTTTT; cdr3_aa: CASSYGRGAEKLFF
cdr3_length: 16; v_call: TRBV18; d_call: TRBD2; j_call: TRBJ2-2; clone_size: .; cdr3_nt: TGTGCCAGCTCTTCGTATAGCGGGGTAGACACCGGGGAGCTGTTTTTT; cdr3_aa: CASSSYSGVDTGELFF
cdr3_length: 12; v_call: TRBV19; d_call: .; j_call: TRBJ2-5; clone_size: .; cdr3_nt: TGTGCCAGTAGTCCCCTTTCCGGGAAGCAGTACTTC; cdr3_aa: CASSPLSGKQYF
cdr3_length: 14; v_call: TRBV5-6; d_call: TRBD1; j_call: TRBJ1-1; clone_size: .; cdr3_nt: TGTGCCAGCAGACTGGACAGGGTGAACACTGAAGCTTTCTTT; cdr3_aa: CASRLDRVNTEAFF
cdr3_length: 15; v_call: TRBV7-9; d_call: .; j_call: TRBJ1-1; clone_size: .; cdr3_nt: TGTGCCAGCAGCCCCCGACCGCGCGGGAACACTGAAGCTTTCTTT; cdr3_aa: CASSPRPRGNTEAFF
cdr3_length: 13; v_call: TRBV11-1; d_call: .; j_call: TRBJ2-7; clone_size: .; cdr3_nt: TGTGCCAGCGGGGCGGCCGATACCTACGAGCAGTACTTC; cdr3_aa: CASGAADTYEQYF
cdr3_length: 14; v_call: TRBV2; d_call: TRBD2; j_call: TRBJ2-3; clone_size: .; cdr3_nt: TGTGCCAGCAGTTTAAGCGGGGTGGAGGGTACGCAGTATTTT; cdr3_aa: CASSLSGVEGTQYF
cdr3_length: 17; v_call: TRBV4-1; d_call: TRBD2; j_call: TRBJ2-1; clone_size: .; cdr3_nt: TGCGCCAGCAGCCTAAGTCTAGCGGGAGTAACCCCGAGAGGGCAGTTCTTC; cdr3_aa: CASSLSLAGVTPRGQFF
cdr3_length: 15; v_call: TRBV4-2; d_call: .; j_call: TRBJ2-1; clone_size: .; cdr3_nt: TGTGCCAGCAGCCTCGCCAGGGGGGCATTAAATGAGCAGTTCTTC; cdr3_aa: CASSLARGALNEQFF
cdr3_length: 15; v_call: TRBV6-1; d_call: TRBD1; j_call: TRBJ1-1; clone_size: once; cdr3_nt: TGTGCCAGCAGGACGAGGCAGGGGGCGGCCACTGAAGCTTTCTTT; cdr3_aa: CASRTRQGAATEAFF
cdr3_length: 17; v_call: TRBV4-1; d_call: .; j_call: TRBJ1-3; clone_size: .; cdr3_nt: TGCGCCAGCAGCCAAGATTGGTCAGGTTACTCTGGAAACACCATATATTTT; cdr3_aa: CASSQDWSGYSGNTIYF
cdr3_length: 16; v_call: TRBV7-9; d_call: .; j_call: TRBJ1-5; clone_size: .; cdr3_nt: TGTGCCAGCAGCTCCGGAGGAGGTTCTTTTGGTCAGCCCCAGCATTTT; cdr3_aa: CASSSGGGSFGQPQHF
cdr3_length: 14; v_call: TRBV2; d_call: .; j_call: TRBJ1-1; clone_size: few; cdr3_nt: TGTGCCAGCAGTGTTCAATATGGGGGGAGTGAAGCTTTCTTT; cdr3_aa: CASSVQYGGSEAFF
cdr3_length: 13; v_call: TRBV11-2; d_call: .; j_call: TRBJ1-2; clone_size: .; cdr3_nt: TGTGCCAGCAGCACTGGACATTGGTATGGCTACACCTTC; cdr3_aa: CASSTGHWYGYTF
cdr3_length: 15; v_call: TRBV7-2; d_call: TRBD2; j_call: TRBJ2-3; clone_size: .; cdr3_nt: TGTGCCAGCAGCCGTGGACTAGCGGGGACCCTTCCGCAGTATTTT; cdr3_aa: CASSRGLAGTLPQYF
cdr3_length: 15; v_call: TRBV9; d_call: .; j_call: TRBJ2-5; clone_size: .; cdr3_nt: TGTGCCAGCAGCGTAGAGAAAGGGGCGGGGGAGACCCAGTACTTC; cdr3_aa: CASSVEKGAGETQYF
cdr3_length: 14; v_call: TRBV15; d_call: .; j_call: TRBJ2-7; clone_size: .; cdr3_nt: TGTGCCACCAGCAGAGGTGGGGCCCCCTACGAGCAGTACTTC; cdr3_aa: CATSRGGAPYEQYF
cdr3_length: 11; v_call: TRBV29-1; d_call: .; j_call: TRBJ2-1; clone_size: .; cdr3_nt: TGCAGCGTTGAGTCCCGCAATGAGCAGTTCTTC; cdr3_aa: CSVESRNEQFF
cdr3_length: 18; v_call: TRBV9; d_call: TRBD2; j_call: TRBJ2-2; clone_size: .; cdr3_nt: TGTGCCAGCAGCTCCAGAGCGGGAGGGCCGGGGAACACCGGGGAGCTGTTTTTT; cdr3_aa: CASSSRAGGPGNTGELFF
cdr3_length: 17; v_call: TRBV6-1; d_call: TRBD1; j_call: TRBJ1-4; clone_size: .; cdr3_nt: TGTGCCAGCAGTGAAGGTCCCGCCTGGGACAGGGATGAAAAACTGTTTTTT; cdr3_aa: CASSEGPAWDRDEKLFF
cdr3_length: 13; v_call: TRBV2; d_call: TRBD1; j_call: TRBJ2-7; clone_size: .; cdr3_nt: TGTGCCAGCAGTGTACGACAGGGGTGGGAGCAGTACTTT; cdr3_aa: CASSVRQGWEQYF
cdr3_length: 14; v_call: TRBV27; d_call: .; j_call: TRBJ1-2; clone_size: once; cdr3_nt: TGTGCCAGCAGTTTAAAACAGGGAATCTATGGCTACACCTTC; cdr3_aa: CASSLKQGIYGYTF
cdr3_length: 17; v_call: TRBV7-8; d_call: TRBD1; j_call: TRBJ1-3; clone_size: once; cdr3_nt: TGTGCCAGCAGCTTAGGGGCCCAGGGGGAGAATGGAAACACCATATATTTT; cdr3_aa: CASSLGAQGENGNTIYF
cdr3_length: 12; v_call: TRBV11-3; d_call: .; j_call: TRBJ2-3; clone_size: once; cdr3_nt: TGTGCCAGCAGCTTAGTTCCGGATACGCAGTATTTT; cdr3_aa: CASSLVPDTQYF
cdr3_length: 15; v_call: TRBV7-2; d_call: .; j_call: TRBJ1-2; clone_size: .; cdr3_nt: TGTGCCAGCAGCTCCCCCCGGGGCAGGGGCTATGGCTACACCTTC; cdr3_aa: CASSSPRGRGYGYTF
cdr3_length: 14; v_call: TRBV28; d_call: .; j_call: TRBJ1-2; clone_size: .; cdr3_nt: TGTGCCAGCAGTTTCCCCGGTGTTAACTATGGCTACACCTTC; cdr3_aa: CASSFPGVNYGYTF
cdr3_length: 14; v_call: TRBV13; d_call: TRBD1; j_call: TRBJ1-4; clone_size: .; cdr3_nt: TGTGCCAGCAGCAGACAGGGGATGCATGAAAAACTGTTTTTT; cdr3_aa: CASSRQGMHEKLFF
cdr3_length: 14; v_call: TRBV5-1; d_call: .; j_call: TRBJ1-1; clone_size: .; cdr3_nt: TGCGCCAGCGCAAGGCTGGGGCGGCACACTGAAGCTTTCTTT; cdr3_aa: CASARLGRHTEAFF
cdr3_length: 15; v_call: TRBV5-6; d_call: TRBD1; j_call: TRBJ2-7; clone_size: few; cdr3_nt: TGTGCCAGCAGCTTAAGGGCAGGGGGTCTGGGCGAGCAGTACTTC; cdr3_aa: CASSLRAGGLGEQYF
cdr3_length: 14; v_call: TRBV6-5; d_call: TRBD1; j_call: TRBJ1-6; clone_size: once; cdr3_nt: TGTGCCAGCAGTTACGGACAGGGAAATTCACCCCTCCACTTT; cdr3_aa: CASSYGQGNSPLHF
cdr3_length: 13; v_call: TRBV5-1; d_call: .; j_call: TRBJ2-7; clone_size: .; cdr3_nt: TGCGCCAGCAGCTTGACAGGGTCCTACGAGCAGTACTTC; cdr3_aa: CASSLTGSYEQYF
cdr3_length: 12; v_call: TRBV2; d_call: .; j_call: TRBJ1-2; clone_size: .; cdr3_nt: TGTGCCAGCAGTGAAGCGCTTGCGGGGGAGAAGTTC; cdr3_aa: CASSEALAGEKF
cdr3_length: 16; v_call: TRBV6-5; d_call: .; j_call: TRBJ1-3; clone_size: .; cdr3_nt: TGTGCCAGCAGTTACTCGATGGCGGTCTCTGGAAACACCATATATTTT; cdr3_aa: CASSYSMAVSGNTIYF
cdr3_length: 13; v_call: TRBV19; d_call: .; j_call: TRBJ2-3; clone_size: .; cdr3_nt: TGTGCCAGTACTAGCTTGCGCACAGATACGCAGTATTTT; cdr3_aa: CASTSLRTDTQYF
cdr3_length: 15; v_call: TRBV9; d_call: .; j_call: TRBJ2-3; clone_size: few; cdr3_nt: TGTGCCAGCAGCCCGAGGGGGGGAGAAACAGATACGCAGTATTTT; cdr3_aa: CASSPRGGETDTQYF
cdr3_length: 13; v_call: TRBV5-4; d_call: .; j_call: TRBJ2-7; clone_size: .; cdr3_nt: TGTGCCAGCAGCTTTGGAGGGGCATACGAGCAGTACTTC; cdr3_aa: CASSFGGAYEQYF
cdr3_length: 19; v_call: TRBV5-1; d_call: TRBD2; j_call: TRBJ2-7; clone_size: .; cdr3_nt: TGCGCCAGCAGCTTGCGGGGACTAGCGGGAGTCGGGGGGGGTTACGAGCAGTACTTC; cdr3_aa: CASSLRGLAGVGGGYEQYF
cdr3_length: 13; v_call: TRBV2; d_call: TRBD2; j_call: TRBJ2-7; clone_size: once; cdr3_nt: TGTGCCAGCAGGGGGACTAGCGGGTACGAGCAGTACTTC; cdr3_aa: CASRGTSGYEQYF
cdr3_length: 17; v_call: TRBV19; d_call: .; j_call: TRBJ1-3; clone_size: .; cdr3_nt: TGTGCCAGTAGTATAGTCGACAGACAGACAACTGGAAACACCATATATTTT; cdr3_aa: CASSIVDRQTTGNTIYF
cdr3_length: 12; v_call: TRBV7-2; d_call: TRBD1; j_call: TRBJ1-2; clone_size: .; cdr3_nt: TGTGCCAGCAGCCAGGACAGGTGGGGCTACACCTTC; cdr3_aa: CASSQDRWGYTF
cdr3_length: 15; v_call: TRBV4-1; d_call: TRBD2; j_call: TRBJ2-1; clone_size: .; cdr3_nt: TGCGCCAGCAGCCAACTGGGACTAGTGAACAATGAGCAGTTCTTC; cdr3_aa: CASSQLGLVNNEQFF
cdr3_length: 12; v_call: TRBV6-5; d_call: .; j_call: TRBJ2-7; clone_size: .; cdr3_nt: TGTGCCAGCAGTATGGGAGGCCACGAGCAGTACTTC; cdr3_aa: CASSMGGHEQYF
cdr3_length: 12; v_call: TRBV7-2; d_call: .; j_call: TRBJ1-1; clone_size: .; cdr3_nt: TGTGCCAGCAGCTTAGGCGAAACAAGGGAGGACTTT; cdr3_aa: CASSLGETREDF
cdr3_length: 15; v_call: TRBV18; d_call: .; j_call: TRBJ2-7; clone_size: .; cdr3_nt: TGTGCCAGCTCACGACCGGGATCAGGGGCCTACGAGCAGTACTTC; cdr3_aa: CASSRPGSGAYEQYF